Here is one T cell receptor beta chain with its context. The target of this receptor is not known. Base qualities were left out, and no much larger clone turns up one base away. This specimen comes from a study of cytomegalovirus exposure and HLA in healthy donors (dated by TCRdb to 2017 to 2019). General notes on the study: According to a later analysis, the approximately 120 validation repertoires were produced on the same platform as the roughly 600 repertoires of the first cohort. The study aimed to test whether cataloging public T cell receptors could reveal signatures of past pathogen exposure. Along with the approximately 700-subject first cohort, a separate validation cohort of some 130 different subjects was used. To predict cytomegalovirus infection status, the study combined high-throughput TCR immunosequencing, statistical association of individual TCRs with disease status, and machine learning.

CDR1 is given as MNHNY and CDR2 as SVGAGI, both from the germline V gene (reference sequence). The CDR3 covers 11 residues, taking in both the cysteine and the phenylalanine. Just the 33-base CDR3 DNA is kept, in frame starting at base 1. Trimming takes 2 bases from V and 4 bases from J, and the germline ends sit 3 bases apart. General conclusions and limits of the study: A later analysis found that TCRs clustered in the first cohort also tended to co-occur in the roughly 120 validation repertoires, with 94% of cluster scores above 0. Across donors, most TCR sequences were observed very rarely, whereas some public TCRs were present in many individuals. The classifier was reported to diagnose cytomegalovirus status with high specificity and sensitivity in both the original and validation cohorts. The authors suggested that the approach could potentially be extended to other disease states and immunological phenotypes. The study gave a list of 150 to 200 TCR beta chains associated with cytomegalovirus. A few of the identified cytomegalovirus-associated TCR beta chains were confirmed in vitro to be specific for cytomegalovirus antigens. A later analysis lacked HLA typing for the validation cohort, so it scored co-occurrence in that cohort across all 130 or so repertoires.

Separate from the approximately 670-subject first cohort, the validation cohort of roughly 130 subjects was the group to which the donors belonged. Libraries were made using the immunoSEQ multiplex PCR assay. The original pipeline was this. A statistical classification framework was developed to diagnose cytomegalovirus status using the catalog of TCR beta chain sequences. TCRdb limited this immuneACCESS table to in-frame rearrangements with V and J called. A share of clones is missing; checked studies link under half to unresolved V genes, and the rest is unexplained. V, J and clone size derive from that table, while D and trimming were established from the DNA sequence. This sample has approximately 150,000 clones in its table, and 70% to 90% of those were observed once. Of the sample, approximately 3.2% falls within the top ten clones.

The chain employs TRBV6-6 and TRBJ2-7, with no confident D gene call. The origin of this receptor is a woman aged 18-29 years in good health and CMV-seropositive. Sequences were obtained from PBMCs. The CDR3 region reads CASSYTYEQYF. The sequenced DNA is TGTGCCAGCAGTTACACTTACGAGCAGTACTTC.